This TCR beta chain emerged from a study of immune evolution from preneoplasia to lung adenocarcinoma. Notes on this clone: Its antigen is not known.

Profiled with immunoSEQ multiplex PCR; TCRdb holds only in-frame clones, not every one. The sample has about 6,500 clones, approximately 79% seen once. Study observations and caveats: Top clone frequencies peaked in normal lung, apparently declining through invasive adenocarcinoma.

Germline V lookup: CDR1 SNHLY, CDR2 FYNNEI. V was pared by 8 bases and J by 6 bases, with 17 bases between. This CDR3 region has 13 residues. This receptor was identified in a person in their sixties or seventies with lung adenocarcinoma. This chain links TRBV2 with TRBJ2-7; D might be TRBD1 (6 bases). Sequences were obtained from FFPE invasive lung adenocarcinoma tissue. As DNA, the CDR3 is TGTGCCAGCCAGAGTCAGGGGTTAGGCGAGCAGTACTTC. As protein: CASQSQGLGEQYF.